Listed here are 13 T cell receptor beta chains from one sample, sequenced in a study of beta chain features in type 1 diabetes. Study observations and caveats: Patients with Type 1 diabetes showed moderately but significantly shorter TCRB CDR3s in all four CD4+ subsets.

The antigens for these receptors are not known. cDNA synthesis used the whole RNA isolate, giving expressed TCRB sequences. Assay: immunoSEQ multiplex PCR; the TCRdb copy retains only in-frame clones and omits some. This sample has under 150,000 clones, with roughly a sixth found just once. Sequencing was carried out using central memory CD4+ T cells from blood. All receptors derive from a man younger than 35 with type 1 diabetes.

In the case of this clone: Other nucleotide sequences in the sample specify the same CDR3. This rearrangement joins TRBV7-2 to TRBJ1-5, with 9 bases fitting TRBD1. From germline, CDR1 is SGHTA and CDR2 FQGNSA. There are 14 residues in the CDR3. The V segment lost 4 bases and the J segment 4 bases; nucleotides outside the gene matches: 2. CDR3 sequence reads: CASSSGQGNQPQHF. In DNA form, the CDR3 reads TGTGCCAGCAGCTCGGGACAGGGTAATCAGCCCCAGCATTTT.

V usage is TRBV4-3 and J usage is TRBJ2-2, with unresolved D. V lost 4 bases and J 7 bases, leaving 7 bases between the germline ends. Germline V gene sequence: CDR1 LGHNA, CDR2 YSLEER. The CDR3 length is 12 residues. This CDR3 reads CASSLGVGELFF. Written as DNA, the CDR3 is TGCGCCAGCAGCCTAGGTGTCGGGGAGCTGTTTTTT.

The rearrangement uses TRBV5-1 and TRBJ2-5; no clear D. Trimming removed 0 bases from V and 1 base from J, with 7 bases in between. This CDR3 spans 14 amino acids. Germline assignment: CDR1 SGHRS and CDR2 YFSETQ. CDR3 region: CASSLEGPQETQYF. Written as DNA, the CDR3 is TGCGCCAGCAGCTTGGAGGGTCCCCAAGAGACCCAGTACTTC.

This clone was detected many times. The chain has TRBV30 and TRBJ2-7; D is perhaps TRBD2 (6 bases). CDR1 is GTSNPN and CDR2 is SVGIG in the germline V gene (reference sequence). The CDR3 is made up of 15 amino acids. Trimming took off 0 bases at V and 7 bases at J, with 19 bases between the two ends. CDR3 DNA sequence: TGTGCCTGGAGTGTGGGGGGACCTCGGTGGGAAGAGCAGTACTTC. This encodes CAWSVGGPRWEEQYF.

The V and J genes are TRBV28 and TRBJ2-2; TRBD1 matches 8 bases. Germline lookup yields CDR1 MDHEN and CDR2 SYDVKM. With 2 bases clipped from V and 6 bases from J, the junction kept 11 bases outside the gene matches. This CDR3 is built from 17 residues. CDR3 nucleotides: TGTGCCAGCAGTTTACCCTTTGGACAGGGAAAAGCCGGGGAGCTGTTTTTT. Translation: CASSLPFGQGKAGELFF. The full variable domain, completed using reference TRBV28 and TRBJ2-2, is DVKVTQSSRYLVKRTGEKVFLECVQDMDHENMFWYRQDPGLGLRLIYFSYDVKMKEKGDIPEGYSVSREKKERFSLILESASTNQTSMYLCASSLPFGQGKAGELFFGEGSRLTVL.

V usage is TRBV29-1 and J usage is TRBJ1-2; 7 bases align to TRBD1. CDR3 length: 11 amino acids. Losses at the gene ends were 4 bases for V and 4 bases for J; bases not matched to a gene: 0. Per the germline V gene, CDR1 is SQVTM and CDR2 is ANQGSEA. DNA for the CDR3: TGCAGCGTTGGACAGGGCTATGGCTACACCTTC. Protein sequence: CSVGQGYGYTF.

The chain is built from TRBV30 and TRBJ2-7; D perhaps matches TRBD1 (5 bases). Germline CDR1 reads GTSNPN; CDR2 reads SVGIG (reference sequence). Trimming removed 5 bases at V and 0 bases at J, with 14 bases between. The CDR3 extends over 14 amino acids. DNA of the CDR3: TGTGCCTGGCTGGGGCCCCAGAGCTCCTACGAGCAGTACTTC. It yields the protein CAWLGPQSSYEQYF. The variable domain in full, with the rest retrieved from reference TRBV30 and TRBJ2-7, is SQTIHQWPATLVQPVGSPLSLECTVEGTSNPNLYWYRQAAGRGLQLLFYSVGIGQISSEVPQNLSASRPQDRQFILSSKKLLLSDSGFYLCAWLGPQSSYEQYFGPGTRLTVT.

CDR3 DNA: TGTGCCAGCAGCCCGAGAACGGGACAGGAGAAAAACATTCAGTACTTC. Its translation: CASSPRTGQEKNIQYF. J is TRBJ2-4 and V is TRBV11-2, with 8 positions matching TRBD1. Germline CDR1 SGHAT, CDR2 FQNNGV. The junction had 10 bases not matched to a gene; V was cut back by 5 bases and J by 4 bases. This CDR3 comprises 16 residues.

V usage is TRBV9 and J usage is TRBJ1-1, with a tentative D call TRBD1 (5 bases). The CDR3 is 15 residues long. CDR1 is SGDLS, CDR2 YYNGEE, per germline. V was clipped by 2 bases and J by 1 base, with 12 bases between them. In DNA, the CDR3 is TGTGCCAGCAGCGTTGTGGGGGATGGGAACACTGAAGCTTTCTTT. As protein: CASSVVGDGNTEAFF.

This clone was observed a handful of times. This chain links TRBV11-3 with TRBJ2-1; D is unresolved. Trimming shortened V by 0 bases and J by 4 bases, and 13 bases separated the two germline ends. The CDR3 runs 16 residues. Germline CDR1 reads SGHNT; CDR2 reads YENEEA. The CDR3 loop is CASSLEGQVQYNEQFF. As DNA, the CDR3 is TGTGCCAGCAGCTTAGAGGGTCAGGTACAATACAATGAGCAGTTCTTC.

This clone was counted only a few times. This chain joins TRBV7-8 and TRBJ2-3; D possibly corresponds to TRBD1 (6 bases). The CDR3 is 15 amino acids. From germline, CDR1 is SGHVS and CDR2 FQNEAQ. The V end was cut by 0 bases, the J end by 1 base, with 8 bases between. The CDR3 loop is CASSLAQGRTDTQYF. The CDR3 DNA reads as TGTGCCAGCAGCTTAGCCCAGGGGCGCACAGATACGCAGTATTTT.

The chain links TRBV13 to TRBJ2-7; maybe TRBD2 (7 bases). The CDR3 sequence is 14 residues long. V was shortened by 1 base and J by 3 bases, with 10 bases between the two germline ends. Germline CDR1 and CDR2: PRHDT and FYEKMQ (reference sequence). The CDR3 here is CASSLAGGLYEQYF. For the CDR3, the DNA is TGTGCCAGCAGCTTAGCGGGGGGCCTCTACGAGCAGTACTTC.

This sequence joins TRBV30 and TRBJ2-3; D could derive from TRBD1 or TRBD2 (5 bases each). Germline values: CDR1 GTSNPN, CDR2 SVGIG (reference sequence). V shed 5 bases and J shed 6 bases, with 15 bases lying between them. The CDR3 covers 13 residues. For the CDR3, the DNA is TGTGCCTGGGGGGACGGCCTGACGGATACGCAGTATTTT. This encodes CAWGDGLTDTQYF.